The 30 T cell receptor beta chains given below trace back to one sample, sequenced in a study of monozygotic twins with inflammatory bowel disease. TCRdb re-called the 5' RACE reads; one entry per CDR3 protein, DNA not given. The sample totals some 300,000 distinct CDR3 sequences. Material: blood. The receptors were gathered from a human donor with ulcerative colitis or Crohn's disease, or a healthy co-twin of an affected twin (not recorded which).

V usage is TRBV27 and J usage is TRBJ1-6; checking the TCRdb D call of TRBD1 is not possible without DNA. This CDR3 region has 17 residues. Germline CDR1 is MNHEY and CDR2 is SMNVEV (reference sequence). CDR3 protein: CASSLRPTTGRWEPLHF.

The chain combines TRBV12-5 with TRBJ2-5; TCRdb's D gene call, TRBD2, goes unchecked for lack of DNA. Germline V gene sequence: CDR1 LGHNT, CDR2 FRNRAP. The CDR3 totals 13 residues. The CDR3 sequence: CASGPGLSRGQYF.

The gene calls are TRBV2 and TRBJ2-7. Germline CDR1 SNHLY, CDR2 FYNNEI. The CDR3 is 15 residues long. The CDR3 loop reads CASSEEKRFSYEQYF.

The chain links TRBV5-1 to TRBJ2-7. Looked up from germline, CDR1 is SGHRS and CDR2 is YFSETQ. The CDR3 covers 12 residues. The CDR3 spells CASSLQPYEQYF.

V is TRBV14 and J is TRBJ1-3. The germline gives CDR1 SGHDN, CDR2 FVKESK. The CDR3 has 17 residues. CDR3: CASSRRGLQSSGNTIYF.

The J gene is TRBJ1-6, the V gene TRBV7-9. This CDR3 has 16 amino acids. CDR1 and CDR2 from the germline V gene are SEHNR and FQNEAQ (reference sequence). CDR3 loop: CASSPAGSSYNSPLHF. The full variable domain, with the rest looked up from reference TRBV7-9 and TRBJ1-6, is DTGVSQNPRHKITKRGQNVTFRCDPISEHNRLYWYRQTLGQGPEFLTYFQNEAQLEKSRLLSDRFSAERPKGSFSTLEIQRTEQGDSAMYLCASSPAGSSYNSPLHFGNGTRLTVT.

V gene TRBV5-1 combines with J gene TRBJ2-7; lacking DNA, the TRBD2 call made by TCRdb goes unchecked. Germline assignment: CDR1 SGHRS and CDR2 YFSETQ. CDR3 size: 15 residues. The CDR3 loop reads CASSLAGLGTYEQYF.

The chain employs TRBV6-2 or TRBV6-3 and TRBJ2-1; TCRdb calls TRBD1, which cannot be checked without DNA. The CDR3 totals 14 residues. CDR1 and CDR2 (germline): MNHEY, SVGEGT. CDR3 sequence: CASRGWGRSNEQFF.

The chain combines TRBV12-3 or TRBV12-4 with TRBJ1-2. The CDR3 loop spans 12 amino acids. The CDR3 sequence: CASSPLPGGYTF.

The J gene is TRBJ2-7, the V gene TRBV30; TCRdb proposes TRBD2, but this gene call is untestable without DNA. CDR1 and CDR2 (germline): GTSNPN, SVGIG (reference sequence). This CDR3 region has 12 residues. The chain's CDR3 is CARSTGTPRQYF. The full variable domain, its missing parts supplied by reference TRBV30 and TRBJ2-7, is SQTIHQWPATLVQPVGSPLSLECTVEGTSNPNLYWYRQAAGRGLQLLFYSVGIGQISSEVPQNLSASRPQDRQFILSSKKLLLSDSGFYLCARSTGTPRQYFGPGTRLTVT.

The genes are TRBV12-3 or TRBV12-4 and TRBJ1-2; there is no DNA to check the TCRdb D call of TRBD1. This CDR3 region has 16 residues. This CDR3 is CASSRLGTATNYGYTF.

V is TRBV6-5 and J is TRBJ2-7; TCRdb lists TRBD2, though no DNA is available to test this call. The V gene's germline CDR1 is MNHEY and CDR2 SVGAGI. This CDR3 region has 15 residues. The CDR3 here is CASSYSPSGYYEQYF.

V gene TRBV7-9 combines with J gene TRBJ2-7; the D call of TRBD1 rests on TCRdb alone, since no DNA is present to check it. The germline gives CDR1 SEHNR, CDR2 FQNEAQ (reference sequence). This CDR3 spans 15 amino acids. The CDR3 reads CASSLGETVSYEQYF. The complete variable domain, with remaining parts taken from reference TRBV7-9 and TRBJ2-7, reads DTGVSQNPRHKITKRGQNVTFRCDPISEHNRLYWYRQTLGQGPEFLTYFQNEAQLEKSRLLSDRFSAERPKGSFSTLEIQRTEQGDSAMYLCASSLGETVSYEQYFGPGTRLTVT.

This chain links TRBV18 with TRBJ2-7. This CDR3 spans 14 amino acids. The germline V gene encodes CDR1 KGHSH and CDR2 LQKENI. The CDR3 here is CASSDYGEVYEQYF.

This chain joins TRBV20-1 and TRBJ1-1. Per the germline V gene, CDR1 is DFQATT and CDR2 is SNEGSKA (reference sequence). CDR3 length: 14 residues. The CDR3: CSARLAGEVTEAFF.

The chain carries TRBV7-2 and TRBJ2-1; TCRdb's D call, TRBD2, is unchecked because there is no DNA. CDR1 is SGHTA, CDR2 FQGNSA, per germline. The CDR3 is 15 residues long. The CDR3 sequence is CASTEKASGYHEQFF.

The CDR3 region is CASSWGTGNGYEQYF. This sequence joins TRBV5-1 and TRBJ2-7; the TCRdb D gene call, TRBD1, has no DNA to confirm it. Germline CDR1 is SGHRS and CDR2 is YFSETQ. There are 15 residues in the CDR3.

This chain connects TRBV11-2 to TRBJ1-2; TCRdb calls TRBD1, which cannot be checked without DNA. Germline CDR1 and CDR2: SGHAT and FQNNGV. CDR3 length: 14 amino acids. CDR3 in amino acids: CASSSSDVGGGYTF.

CDR3 sequence reads: CASSRNKAQASYEQYF. The chain is built from TRBV19 and TRBJ2-7; the TCRdb call, TRBD1, lacks DNA for checking. There are 16 residues in the CDR3. Germline V gene data show CDR1 as LNHDA and CDR2 as SQIVND (reference sequence).

This chain joins TRBV3-1 and TRBJ2-2; TCRdb reports TRBD2, a call that lacks DNA to check it against. In germline, CDR1 is LGHDT, CDR2 YNNKEL (reference sequence). The CDR3 has 16 amino acids. The CDR3 loop is CASSSPPRVRTGELFF.

The chain uses TRBV7-2 and TRBJ2-7. Looked up from germline, CDR1 is SGHTA and CDR2 is FQGNSA. The CDR3 covers 15 residues. CDR3 in amino acids: CASSPRQGTSDEQYF.

The gene calls are TRBV7-2 and TRBJ2-4; TCRdb returns TRBD1, unconfirmable since there is no DNA. The CDR3 is made up of 14 amino acids. Germline CDR1 SGHTA, CDR2 FQGNSA. The CDR3 is CASSKTGAKNIQYF.

V and J are TRBV4-1 and TRBJ2-1; there is no DNA to check the TCRdb D call of TRBD2. The germline gives CDR1 MGHRA, CDR2 YSYEKL. CDR3 length: 16 residues. CDR3 loop: CASSQLGTSGKNEQFF.

The chain recombines TRBV7-2 with TRBJ2-1. CDR1 and CDR2 from the germline V gene are SGHTA and FQGNSA. The CDR3 is made up of 14 amino acids. CDR3 sequence: CASSHGGNYNEQFF. Complete variable domain (other parts from reference TRBV7-2 and TRBJ2-1): GAGVSQSPSNKVTEKGKDVELRCDPISGHTALYWYRQSLGQGLEFLIYFQGNSAPDKSGLPSDRFSAERTGGSVSTLTIQRTQQEDSAVYLCASSHGGNYNEQFFGPGTRLTVL.

The CDR3 sequence is CASSIGGRTNTEAFF. V usage is TRBV19 and J usage is TRBJ1-1; TCRdb selects TRBD1, and the lack of DNA leaves this call unchecked. The CDR3 loop spans 15 amino acids. In germline, CDR1 is LNHDA, CDR2 SQIVND (reference sequence).

This chain uses TRBV24-1 with TRBJ2-5; the TCRdb D gene call, TRBD1, has no DNA to confirm it. CDR3 length: 16 amino acids. Germline-derived CDR1 and CDR2 are KGHDR and SFDVKD. The CDR3 sequence is CATSVSQGAAGETQYF.

J is TRBJ2-3 and V is TRBV6-1; TCRdb indicates TRBD1, and absent DNA this call remains unverified. The germline gives CDR1 MNHNS, CDR2 SASEGT. The CDR3 is 15 residues long. CDR3 region: CASSNRAGGRDTQYF.

The CDR3 sequence is CSVVRARSYNEQFF. This chain connects TRBV29-1 to TRBJ2-1. The CDR3 spans 14 residues. Germline values: CDR1 SQVTM, CDR2 ANQGSEA.

V is TRBV20-1 and J is TRBJ2-1; TCRdb calls TRBD1, which cannot be checked without DNA. The CDR3 runs to 15 residues. Germline V gene lookup returns CDR1 DFQATT and CDR2 SNEGSKA (reference sequence). CDR3 region: CSASLWDRDGGEQFF.

This chain uses TRBV5-1 with TRBJ2-3; TCRdb proposes TRBD1, but this gene call is untestable without DNA. CDR1 and CDR2 (germline): SGHRS, YFSETQ. CDR3 length equals 14 residues. The CDR3: CASSPGTGGHTQYF.